This T cell receptor (beta chain) is from a study of identical twins. This clonotype was seen at least ten times. The junction departs from germline at one end; a sequencing error may be responsible. No donor was unhealthy or non-Caucasian. TCRdb analysed the 5' RACE reads with MiXCR anew, one entry per CDR3 protein. The sample includes 550,000 to 800,000 distinct CDR3 sequences, around 7.4% of them seen just once. This sample was also put to use in a study of yellow fever vaccine responses in identical twins.

The sample comprised PBMCs. The sequence was obtained from a woman between 18 and 29 years old in good health.

The CDR3 is CASSLLRGTGELFF. CDR3 DNA sequence: TGTGCCAGCAGTTTATTAAGGGGCACCGGGGAGCTGTTTTTT. The chain uses TRBV5-1 and TRBJ2-2; D perhaps matches TRBD1 (5 bases). The germline CDR1 and CDR2 sequences are SGHRS and YFSETQ. CDR3 size: 14 residues.